The 24 T cell receptor beta chains below all came from one sample that was sequenced in a study of shared clonotypes between healthy human individuals (TCRdb year 2020). Receptor amplification or capture employed the immunoSEQ multiplex PCR assay. TCRdb took this table from immuneACCESS and kept in-frame rearrangements with V and J called. Such tables lack part of the clones; where checked against another copy, unresolved V genes explain under half of the gap, and the rest is unexplained. The sample records 2 million to 2.5 million clones, less than 95% of which are singletons. Clones ranked in the top ten supply 0.37% of the sample. The sequencing sample was made of naive CD4+ T cells from PBMCs. In the paper's terms, the cell subset or site label means: CD45RA+ positively selected. Every receptor here comes from a man aged 18 to 29 in good health. Some clones in this sample may be carry-over from other donors' samples.

The chain employs TRBV2 and TRBJ2-5; the match to TRBD2 covers 7 bases. This CDR3 comprises 13 residues. The V gene's germline CDR1 is SNHLY and CDR2 FYNNEI. V gave up 8 bases and J gave up 4 bases; unmatched junction bases: 7. The CDR3 protein is CASVPPGGETQYF. CDR3 in DNA: TGTGCCAGCGTCCCCCCGGGGGGAGAGACCCAGTACTTC.

The CDR3 protein is CASGGQGNTGELFF. DNA of the CDR3: TGTGCCAGCGGGGGACAGGGGAACACCGGGGAGCTGTTTTTT. The chain recombines TRBV18 with TRBJ2-2, with 9 bases lining up with TRBD1. Germline V gene lookup returns CDR1 KGHSH and CDR2 LQKENI. Trimming cost V 8 bases and J 1 base; bases outside gene matches: 2. The CDR3 runs to 14 residues.

This chain joins TRBV6-5 and TRBJ1-2; tentative D call: TRBD1 (6 bases). The CDR3 extends over 14 amino acids. In germline, CDR1 is MNHEY, CDR2 SVGAGI. Trimming took off 5 bases at V and 5 bases at J, with 15 bases between the two ends. The CDR3 region has the DNA TGTGCCAGCAGTCTAACAGGGAAGGGGTATGGCTACACCTTC. Translated: CASSLTGKGYGYTF.

DNA for the CDR3: TGTGCCATCACCCCTGGGGGCAATCAGCCCCAGCATTTT. Translated, it gives CAITPGGNQPQHF. V gene TRBV10-3 combines with J gene TRBJ1-5; D unclear. Germline V lookup: CDR1 ENHRY, CDR2 SYGVKD. V gave up 7 bases and J gave up 2 bases, with 9 bases separating them. CDR3 length: 13 amino acids.

V and J are TRBV18 and TRBJ2-7; the D is unclear. Trimming cost V 2 bases and J 2 bases, with 13 bases left between them. Looked up from germline, CDR1 is KGHSH and CDR2 is LQKENI. The CDR3 covers 15 residues. The CDR3 nucleotides read TGTGCCAGCTCACCATACTTCTTGGATCCCTACGAGCAGTACTTC. Amino acid sequence: CASSPYFLDPYEQYF.

V is TRBV19 and J is TRBJ1-1, with a weak D call TRBD1 (5 bases). V shed 1 base and J shed 1 base, with 13 bases lying between them. Germline lookup yields CDR1 LNHDA and CDR2 SQIVND (reference sequence). CDR3 length: 16 amino acids. The CDR3 DNA follows: TGTGCCAGTAGTATAGGAAAGGGGAGAGGGAACACTGAAGCTTTCTTT. Translating gives CASSIGKGRGNTEAFF. Full variable domain (outside the CDR3, taken from reference TRBV19 and TRBJ1-1): DGGITQSPKYLFRKEGQNVTLSCEQNLNHDAMYWYRQDPGQGLRLIYYSQIVNDFQKGDIAEGYSVSREKKESFPLTVTSAQKNPTAFYLCASSIGKGRGNTEAFFGQGTRLTVV.

CDR3 sequence: CASSDLTNRRTFNTYNEQFF. As DNA, the CDR3 is TGTGCCAGCAGTGATTTAACGAACCGCAGGACATTTAATACTTACAATGAGCAGTTCTTC. The rearrangement joins TRBV2 to TRBJ2-1; maybe TRBD1 (5 bases). Germline V CDR1 and CDR2: SNHLY, FYNNEI. V lost 3 bases and J 4 bases, leaving 28 bases between the germline ends. This CDR3 has 20 amino acids.

The gene calls are TRBV5-1 and TRBJ1-5, with 7 nucleotides matching TRBD1. The V gene's germline CDR1 is SGHRS and CDR2 YFSETQ. J was trimmed by 2 bases and V by 2 bases; bases with no gene match: 19. CDR3 size: 20 residues. CDR3 DNA: TGCGCCAGCAGCTTCCTTCTTCGTCCCCTCGACAGGGAAGGCAATCAGCCCCAGCATTTT. Translating gives CASSFLLRPLDREGNQPQHF.

The chain combines TRBV28 with TRBJ1-5; TRBD1 might be the D (5 bases). Trimming stripped 4 bases from V and 4 bases from J, with 14 bases between. The CDR3 is made up of 15 amino acids. The germline gives CDR1 MDHEN, CDR2 SYDVKM. The CDR3: CASSSGRSGNQPQHF. The CDR3 DNA reads TGTGCCAGCAGTTCGGGACGGAGTGGGAATCAGCCCCAGCATTTT.

In its sample, this clone was seen once. The chain carries TRBV2 and TRBJ2-7, with TRBD2 identical over 10 bases. Trimming removed 6 bases from V and 4 bases from J; junction bases left unmatched: 9. CDR3 size: 15 residues. Germline V gene sequence: CDR1 SNHLY, CDR2 FYNNEI. The CDR3, as DNA: TGTGCCAGCAGGACTAGCGGGCAGGAGGGGTACGAGCAGTACTTC. Translation gives CASRTSGQEGYEQYF.

A word on this clone: Other DNA sequences in the sample encode the same CDR3. The rearrangement links TRBV6-5 to TRBJ1-2, with D perhaps matching TRBD1 (5 bases). Germline CDR1 and CDR2: MNHEY and SVGAGI. The CDR3 length is 13 residues. The germline V and J ends were trimmed by 5 bases and 4 bases, with 11 bases remaining between them. Written as DNA, the CDR3 is TGTGCCAGCAGTCCAACCGGGACCTATGGCTACACCTTC. Its translation is CASSPTGTYGYTF.

This rearrangement joins TRBV2 to TRBJ1-2; TRBD1 aligns across 9 bases. Looked up from germline, CDR1 is SNHLY and CDR2 is FYNNEI. J gave up 8 bases and V 7 bases, and 11 bases lay outside the gene matches. The CDR3 covers 14 residues. The CDR3 loop is CASNPRTGVEGYTF. The CDR3 DNA reads as TGTGCCAGCAACCCCAGGACAGGGGTGGAGGGCTACACCTTC.

The chain carries TRBV30 and TRBJ1-4; no definite D call. The V gene lost 0 bases and the J gene lost 8 bases, with 13 bases spanning the gap. This CDR3 is built from 14 residues. Germline lookup yields CDR1 GTSNPN and CDR2 SVGIG (reference sequence). The CDR3 nucleotides are TGTGCCTGGAGTGTTGTATCCGTCCGGGAAAAACTGTTTTTT. Translating gives CAWSVVSVREKLFF. Supplemented by reference TRBV30 and TRBJ1-4, the full variable domain reads SQTIHQWPATLVQPVGSPLSLECTVEGTSNPNLYWYRQAAGRGLQLLFYSVGIGQISSEVPQNLSASRPQDRQFILSSKKLLLSDSGFYLCAWSVVSVREKLFFGSGTQLSVL.

The chain combines TRBV5-6 with TRBJ1-3; the D gene is possibly TRBD1 (6 bases). Per germline, CDR1 SGHDT and CDR2 YYEEEE. Trimming removed 5 bases from V and 2 bases from J, with 14 bases in between. CDR3 length: 15 amino acids. The CDR3 DNA reads TGTGCCAGCAGAAACCTCGGGGACACTGGAAACACCATATATTTT. Protein product: CASRNLGDTGNTIYF.

The chain employs TRBV18 and TRBJ2-1; TRBD1 is a possible D gene (6 bases). CDR3 length equals 17 residues. V lost 5 bases to trimming and J lost 6 bases, with 23 bases between them. Per germline, CDR1 KGHSH and CDR2 LQKENI. CDR3 loop: CASSSFTLTGSANEQFF. CDR3 DNA sequence: TGTGCCAGCTCATCGTTTACATTGACAGGTAGTGCCAATGAGCAGTTCTTC.

This chain joins TRBV7-4 and TRBJ2-7; TRBD1 matches 7 bases. V lost 1 base and J lost 2; bases outside the gene matches: 8. The CDR3 spans 16 residues. Germline V gene data show CDR1 as SGHVT and CDR2 as SQSDAQ. The CDR3 nucleotides read TGTGCCAGCAGCTTAGGAGGGGGCTCCCCGCCCTACGAGCAGTACTTC. It codes for CASSLGGGSPPYEQYF.

This clone appeared a few times. For the CDR3, the DNA is TGTGCCAGCATCGGGGGGTTGAACACTGAAGCTTTCTTT. Amino acid sequence: CASIGGLNTEAFF. V gene TRBV2 combines with J gene TRBJ1-1, with D perhaps TRBD1 (5 bases). V lost 7 bases, J lost 0 bases, and 9 bases lay in between. Germline V gene lookup returns CDR1 SNHLY and CDR2 FYNNEI. The CDR3 has 13 amino acids.

The chain has TRBV4-1 and TRBJ2-5, with TRBD2 identical over 10 bases. V lost 4 bases and J lost 1; bases outside the gene matches: 6. The germline gives CDR1 MGHRA, CDR2 YSYEKL. The CDR3 has 16 residues. CDR3 sequence: CASSRSGTSVQETQYF. The DNA of the CDR3 is TGCGCCAGCAGCCGCTCCGGGACTAGCGTCCAAGAGACCCAGTACTTC.

The J gene is TRBJ2-1, the V gene TRBV5-4, with D perhaps matching TRBD2 (7 bases). Germline loops: CDR1 SGHNT, CDR2 YYREEE (reference sequence). The V and J ends lost 2 bases and 2 bases respectively, with 14 bases between them. The length of the CDR3 is 16 residues. Written as DNA, the CDR3 is TGTGCCAGCAGCTTTGGGGGCGGGAGTGCCTACAATGAGCAGTTCTTC. Its protein is CASSFGGGSAYNEQFF.

The chain couples TRBV5-8 to TRBJ1-6; 7 bases are shared with TRBD1. The V gene end was trimmed by 5 bases and the J gene end by 8 bases; junction bases not matched to a gene: 13. The CDR3 runs to 16 residues. The germline V gene has CDR1 SGHTS and CDR2 YDEGEE. The CDR3 reads CASRRRQGVGDSPLHF. CDR3 DNA sequence: TGTGCCAGCAGGCGGCGTCAGGGGGTTGGGGATTCACCCCTCCACTTT.

As regards this clone: The sample carries other DNA sequences with the same CDR3. The V and J genes are TRBV28 and TRBJ2-4, with D uncertain. This CDR3 has 15 residues. V dropped 5 bases and J dropped 0 bases, with 11 bases sitting between them. The V gene's germline CDR1 is MDHEN and CDR2 SYDVKM. The DNA of the CDR3 is TGTGCCAGCAGTCTCTCGTCACTAGCCAAAAACATTCAGTACTTC. Amino acid sequence: CASSLSSLAKNIQYF.

The chain links TRBV28 to TRBJ2-7, with a tentative D call TRBD1 (6 bases). Germline V lookup: CDR1 MDHEN, CDR2 SYDVKM. The V and J ends lost 5 bases and 4 bases respectively, with 18 bases between them. This CDR3 spans 15 amino acids. In nucleotides, the CDR3 is TGTGCCAGCAGTACTCCCGGGACATTAACGTACGAGCAGTACTTC. This translates into CASSTPGTLTYEQYF.

The V call is TRBV10-1, the J call TRBJ2-4; D is possibly TRBD1 (6 bases). CDR1 WNHNN and CDR2 SYGVQD come from the germline V gene (reference sequence). Trimming took off 2 bases at V and 0 bases at J, with 11 bases between the two ends. This CDR3 is 16 amino acids long. The CDR3, as DNA: TGCGCCAGCAGTGAGGGACAGATATTAGCCAAAAACATTCAGTACTTC. It codes for CASSEGQILAKNIQYF.

This chain joins TRBV7-2 and TRBJ2-1; 12 bases agree with TRBD2. Trimming cost V 5 bases and J 2 bases; bases outside gene matches: 7. CDR1 is SGHTA and CDR2 is FQGNSA in the germline V gene. CDR3 size: 17 residues. The CDR3 bases are TGTGCCAGCAGCCGACTAGCGGGAGTTGTAACCTACAATGAGCAGTTCTTC. Its translation is CASSRLAGVVTYNEQFF.